One T cell receptor beta chain is described in this entry. The antigen is unknown. The sample is drawn from a study of neurological immune-mediated disorders. Overall study results and limits: The expanded clones of different subjects shared no CDR3 amino acid sequences (suggesting private repertoires in all groups).

Synthesis of cDNA used 5'RACE (with 10-nucleotide random UMIs). TCRdb reprocessed the 5' RACE reads with MiXCR, giving one entry per CDR3 protein. The table has some 14,000 distinct CDR3 sequences, approximately 7% seen once; the top ten hold approximately 25%. Looked up from germline, CDR1 is MRHNA and CDR2 is SNTAGT. CDR3 length: 13 amino acids. Trimming left V 4 bases short and J 2 bases short, with 6 bases between. The receptor was isolated from a woman between 40 and 55 years old in good health. The chain links TRBV6-4 to TRBJ2-1, with D tentatively TRBD2 (6 bases). Sequenced: CD8+ T cells from blood. The CDR3 is CASSAGAYNEQFF. The CDR3 DNA reads as TGTGCCAGCAGTGCGGGGGCCTACAATGAGCAGTTCTTC.